This T cell receptor (beta chain) was obtained from a study of regulatory T cells in long-lasting Graves disease. Study-wide results and caveats: TCR diversity was lower in persistent than newly diagnosed Graves' disease. The persistent group shared some 2,700 public clonotypes, more than the approximately 1,000 shared by new patients. When disease was persistent, TRBV28, TRBJ1-2 and TRBJ2-5 were the favored segments.

The TCR beta library used iRepertoire HTBI primers with Arm-PCR amplification of CDR3. TCRdb itself ran the multiplex PCR reads through MiXCR, one entry per CDR3 protein. Of 450,000 to 600,000 distinct CDR3 sequences in the sample, about 13% were seen once. The CDR3 covers 15 residues. Trimming took off 5 bases at V and 0 bases at J, with 13 bases between the two ends. This clonotype has ten or more counts. What it recognizes is unknown. Stated time point: newly diagnosed GD, antithyroid drugs for less than 3 months. Construction of the TCR library relied on RNA isolated from PBMCs. These data were also reused for a study on T cells in Graves' hyperthyroidism and ophthalmopathy.

The sequenced sample was peripheral blood mononuclear cells (PBMCs), obtained at new diagnosis, from a patient treated with antithyroid drugs. This chain joins TRBV12-3 or TRBV12-4 and TRBJ1-2; possibly TRBD1 for D (5 bases). The sequence derives from a man younger than 45 with Graves disease. CDR3 sequence (DNA): TGTGCCAGCAGTCCCCTTGGACACCCTAACTATGGCTACACCTTC. It specifies CASSPLGHPNYGYTF.